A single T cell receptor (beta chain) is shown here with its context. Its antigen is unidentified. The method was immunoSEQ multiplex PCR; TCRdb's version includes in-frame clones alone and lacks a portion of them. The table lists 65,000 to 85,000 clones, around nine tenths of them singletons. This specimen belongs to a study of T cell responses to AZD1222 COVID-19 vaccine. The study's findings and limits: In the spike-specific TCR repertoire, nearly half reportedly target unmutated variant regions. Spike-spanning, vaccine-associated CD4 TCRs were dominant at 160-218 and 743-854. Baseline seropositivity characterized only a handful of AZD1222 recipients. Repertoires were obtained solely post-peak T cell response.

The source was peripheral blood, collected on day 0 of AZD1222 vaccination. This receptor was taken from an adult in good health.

The CDR3 bases are TGTGCCAGCAGTTCAAACCGAGAGTCCTACGAGCAGTACTTC. Translation gives CASSSNRESYEQYF. The gene calls are TRBV5-4 and TRBJ2-7; D call uncertain. The germline V and J ends were trimmed by 5 bases and 1 base, with 13 bases remaining between them. The CDR3 has 14 residues. Germline V gene data show CDR1 as SGHNT and CDR2 as YYREEE (reference sequence).